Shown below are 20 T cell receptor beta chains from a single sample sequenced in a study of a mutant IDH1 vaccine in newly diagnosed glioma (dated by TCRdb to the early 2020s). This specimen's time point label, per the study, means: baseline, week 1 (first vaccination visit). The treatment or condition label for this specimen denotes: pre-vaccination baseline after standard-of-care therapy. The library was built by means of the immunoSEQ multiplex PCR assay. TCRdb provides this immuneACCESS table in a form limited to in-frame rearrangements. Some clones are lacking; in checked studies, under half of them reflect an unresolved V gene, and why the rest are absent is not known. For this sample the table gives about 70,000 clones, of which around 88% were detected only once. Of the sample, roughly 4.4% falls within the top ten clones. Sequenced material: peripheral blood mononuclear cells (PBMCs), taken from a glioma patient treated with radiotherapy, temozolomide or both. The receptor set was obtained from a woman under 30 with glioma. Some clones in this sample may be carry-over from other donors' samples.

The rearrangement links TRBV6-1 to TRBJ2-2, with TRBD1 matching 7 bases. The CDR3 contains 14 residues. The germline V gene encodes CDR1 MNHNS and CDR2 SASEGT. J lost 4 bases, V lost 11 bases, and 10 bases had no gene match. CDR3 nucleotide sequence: TGTGCCCTTACACGGGGACAGACCACCGGGGAGCTGTTTTTT. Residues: CALTRGQTTGELFF.

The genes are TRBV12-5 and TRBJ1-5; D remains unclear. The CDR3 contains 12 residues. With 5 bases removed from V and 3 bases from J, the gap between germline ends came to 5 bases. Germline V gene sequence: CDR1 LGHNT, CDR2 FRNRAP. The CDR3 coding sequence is TGTGCTAGTGGTCTATACAATCAGCCCCAGCATTTT. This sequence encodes CASGLYNQPQHF.

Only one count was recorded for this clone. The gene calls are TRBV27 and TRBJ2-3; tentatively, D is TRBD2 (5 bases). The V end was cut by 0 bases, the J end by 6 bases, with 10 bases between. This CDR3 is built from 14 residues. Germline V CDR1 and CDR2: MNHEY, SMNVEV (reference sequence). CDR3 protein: CASSLSGETDTQYF. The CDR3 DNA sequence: TGTGCCAGCAGTTTATCCGGGGAGACGGATACGCAGTATTTT.

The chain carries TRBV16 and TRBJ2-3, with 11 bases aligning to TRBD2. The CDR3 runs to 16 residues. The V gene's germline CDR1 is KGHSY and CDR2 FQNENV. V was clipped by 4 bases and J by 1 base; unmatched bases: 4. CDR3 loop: CASSPTLAGGTDTQYF. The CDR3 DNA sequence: TGTGCCAGCAGCCCAACACTAGCGGGGGGCACAGATACGCAGTATTTT.

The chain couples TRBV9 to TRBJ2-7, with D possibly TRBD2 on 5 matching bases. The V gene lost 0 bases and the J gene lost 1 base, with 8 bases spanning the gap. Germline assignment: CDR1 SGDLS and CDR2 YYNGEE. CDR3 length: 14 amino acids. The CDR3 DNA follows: TGTGCCAGCAGCGTAGGTCCGGGGTCCTACGAGCAGTACTTC. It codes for CASSVGPGSYEQYF.

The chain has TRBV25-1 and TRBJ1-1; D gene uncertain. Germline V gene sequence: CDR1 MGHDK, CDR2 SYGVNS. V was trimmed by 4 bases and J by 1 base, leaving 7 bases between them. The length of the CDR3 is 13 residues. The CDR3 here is CASSGLGNTEAFF. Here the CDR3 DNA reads TGTGCCAGCAGTGGTTTGGGGAACACTGAAGCTTTCTTT.

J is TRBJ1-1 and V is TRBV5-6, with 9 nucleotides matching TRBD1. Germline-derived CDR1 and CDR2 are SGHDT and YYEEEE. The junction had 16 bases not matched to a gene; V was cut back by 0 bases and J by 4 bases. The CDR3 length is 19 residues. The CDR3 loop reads CASSLAEDRGYWQGTEAFF. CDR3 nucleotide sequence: TGTGCCAGCAGCTTGGCGGAGGACAGGGGATATTGGCAGGGCACTGAAGCTTTCTTT.

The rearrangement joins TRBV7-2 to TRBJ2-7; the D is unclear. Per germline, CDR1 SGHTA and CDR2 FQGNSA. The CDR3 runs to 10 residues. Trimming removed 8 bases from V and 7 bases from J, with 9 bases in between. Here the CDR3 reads CASAEYEQYF. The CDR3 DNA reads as TGTGCCAGCGCTGAGTATGAGCAGTACTTC.

CDR3: CASSAGFNEQFF. CDR3 DNA: TGTGCCAGCAGTGCAGGATTCAATGAGCAGTTCTTC. The chain links TRBV2 to TRBJ2-1; D is unresolved. With 4 bases removed from V and 6 bases from J, the gap between germline ends came to 7 bases. The CDR3 loop spans 12 amino acids. The V gene's germline CDR1 is SNHLY and CDR2 FYNNEI.

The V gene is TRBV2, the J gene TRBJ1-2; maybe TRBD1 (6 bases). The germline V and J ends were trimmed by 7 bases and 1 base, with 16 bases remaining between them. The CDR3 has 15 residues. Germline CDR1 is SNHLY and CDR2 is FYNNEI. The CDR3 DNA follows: TGTGCCAGCATTGCAGACAGGTTCTTTAACTATGGCTACACCTTC. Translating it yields CASIADRFFNYGYTF.

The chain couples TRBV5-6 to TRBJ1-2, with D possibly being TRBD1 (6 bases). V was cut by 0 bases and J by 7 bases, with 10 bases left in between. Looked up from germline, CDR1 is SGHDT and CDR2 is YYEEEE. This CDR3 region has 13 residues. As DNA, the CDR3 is TGTGCCAGCAGCTTGGGGGGGGCAGGTGGCTACACCTTC. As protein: CASSLGGAGGYTF.

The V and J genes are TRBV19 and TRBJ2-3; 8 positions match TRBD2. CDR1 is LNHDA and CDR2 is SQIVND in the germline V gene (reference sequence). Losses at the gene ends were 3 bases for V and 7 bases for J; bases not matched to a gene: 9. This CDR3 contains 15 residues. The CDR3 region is CASSMPRGAFYTQYF. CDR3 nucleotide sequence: TGTGCCAGTAGTATGCCGCGGGGGGCCTTTTATACGCAGTATTTT.

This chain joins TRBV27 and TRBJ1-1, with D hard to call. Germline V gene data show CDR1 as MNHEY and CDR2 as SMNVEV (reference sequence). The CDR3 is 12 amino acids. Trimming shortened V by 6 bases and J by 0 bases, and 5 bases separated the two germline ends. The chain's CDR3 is CASSRLNTEAFF. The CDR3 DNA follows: TGTGCCAGCAGCCGTCTGAACACTGAAGCTTTCTTT.

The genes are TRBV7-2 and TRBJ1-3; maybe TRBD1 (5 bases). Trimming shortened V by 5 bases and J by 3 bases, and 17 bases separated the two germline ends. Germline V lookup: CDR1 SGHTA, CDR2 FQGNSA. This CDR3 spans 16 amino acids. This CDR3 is CASSPFGAGSGNTIYF. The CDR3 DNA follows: TGTGCCAGCAGCCCCTTCGGGGCAGGGAGTGGAAACACCATATATTTT.

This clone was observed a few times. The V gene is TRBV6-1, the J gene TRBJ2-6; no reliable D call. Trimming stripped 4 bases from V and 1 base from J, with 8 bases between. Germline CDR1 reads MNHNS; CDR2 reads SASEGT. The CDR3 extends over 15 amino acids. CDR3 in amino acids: CASSGVGSGANVLTF. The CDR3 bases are TGTGCCAGCAGTGGTGTGGGTTCTGGGGCCAACGTCCTGACTTTC.

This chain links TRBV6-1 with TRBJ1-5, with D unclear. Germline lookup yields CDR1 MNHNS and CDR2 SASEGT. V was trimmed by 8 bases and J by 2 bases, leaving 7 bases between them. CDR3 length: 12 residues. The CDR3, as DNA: TGTGCCAGCCGACCTGGCAATCAGCCCCAGCATTTT. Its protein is CASRPGNQPQHF.

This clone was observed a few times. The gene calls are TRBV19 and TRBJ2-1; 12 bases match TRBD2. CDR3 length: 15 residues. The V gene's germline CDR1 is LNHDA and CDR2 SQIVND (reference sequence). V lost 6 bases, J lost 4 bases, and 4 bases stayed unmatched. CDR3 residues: CASSRLAGDYNEQFF. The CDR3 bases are TGTGCCAGTAGCCGACTAGCGGGGGATTACAATGAGCAGTTCTTC.

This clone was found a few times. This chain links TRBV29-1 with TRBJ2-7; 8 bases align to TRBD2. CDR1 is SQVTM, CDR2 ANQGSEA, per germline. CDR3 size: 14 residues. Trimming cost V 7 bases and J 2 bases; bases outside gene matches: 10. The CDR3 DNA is TGCAGCGCCGGGGGGGGCGGCCTTACCTACGAGCAGTACTTC. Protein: CSAGGGGLTYEQYF.

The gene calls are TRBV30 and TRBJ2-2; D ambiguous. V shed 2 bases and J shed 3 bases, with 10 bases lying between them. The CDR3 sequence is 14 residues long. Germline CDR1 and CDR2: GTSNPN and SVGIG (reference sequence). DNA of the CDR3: TGTGCCTGGAGTAATACCGGGTACACCGGGGAGCTGTTTTTT. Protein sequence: CAWSNTGYTGELFF.

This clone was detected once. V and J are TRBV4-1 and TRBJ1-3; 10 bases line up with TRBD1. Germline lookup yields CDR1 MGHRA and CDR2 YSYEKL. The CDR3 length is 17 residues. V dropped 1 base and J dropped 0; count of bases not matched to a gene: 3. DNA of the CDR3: TGCGCCAGCAGCCAAGCGGGACAGGGGCGCTCTGGAAACACCATATATTTT. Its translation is CASSQAGQGRSGNTIYF.